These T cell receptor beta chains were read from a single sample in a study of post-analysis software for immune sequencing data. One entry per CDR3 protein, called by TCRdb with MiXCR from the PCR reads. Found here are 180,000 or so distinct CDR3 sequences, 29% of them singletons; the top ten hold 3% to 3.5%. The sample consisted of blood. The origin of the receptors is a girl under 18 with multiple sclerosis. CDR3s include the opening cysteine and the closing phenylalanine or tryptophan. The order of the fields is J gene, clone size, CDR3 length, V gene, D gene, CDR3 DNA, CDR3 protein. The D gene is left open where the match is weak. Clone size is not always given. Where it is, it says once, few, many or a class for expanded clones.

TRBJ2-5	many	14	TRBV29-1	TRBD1	TGCAGCGCCGGGGATGGACAGGGGGCTCGGACCCAGTACTTC	CSAGDGQGARTQYF
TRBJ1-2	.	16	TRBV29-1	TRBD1	TGCAGCGTTCCCTATTACGACAGGGACGCTAACTATGGCTACACCTTC	CSVPYYDRDANYGYTF
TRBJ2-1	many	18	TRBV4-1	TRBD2	TGCGCCAGCAGCCCGGGACTAGCGGGGGGGTCGGCCTACAATGAGCAGTTCTTC	CASSPGLAGGSAYNEQFF
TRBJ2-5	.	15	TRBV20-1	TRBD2	TGCAGTGCTGGAGAGGGGACTAGTTTTTGGGAGACCCAGTACTTC	CSAGEGTSFWETQYF
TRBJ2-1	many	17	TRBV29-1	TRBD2	TGCAGCGTCCCCTTACTGGGGGGGACTAGCGGGTCCCGGGAGCAGTTCTTC	CSVPLLGGTSGSREQFF
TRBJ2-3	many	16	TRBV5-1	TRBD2	TGCGCCAGCAGCTTCGTAGCTAGCGGGGGCACAGATACGCAGTATTTT	CASSFVASGGTDTQYF
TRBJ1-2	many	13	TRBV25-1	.	TGTGCCAGCAGTGTTGGCAGGGAAGGCGGCTACACCTTC	CASSVGREGGYTF
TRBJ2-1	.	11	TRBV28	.	TGTGCCAGCGCGTCCTACAATGAGCAGTTCTTC	CASASYNEQFF
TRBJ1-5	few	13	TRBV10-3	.	TGTGCCATCAGTGAGTCGGGGGATCAGCCCCAGCATTTT	CAISESGDQPQHF
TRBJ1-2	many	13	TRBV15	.	TGTGCCACCAGCAGAGTACGGGTTATGGGCTACACCTTC	CATSRVRVMGYTF
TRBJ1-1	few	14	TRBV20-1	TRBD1	TGCAGTGCTAAACAGGGGGATAAAAACACTGAAGCTTTCTTT	CSAKQGDKNTEAFF
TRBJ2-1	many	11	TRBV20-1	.	TGCAGTGCTCGAACCTACAATGAGCAGTTCTTC	CSARTYNEQFF
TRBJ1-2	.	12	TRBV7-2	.	TGTACCAGCAGCTTAGAGGGGTATGGCTACACCTTC	CTSSLEGYGYTF
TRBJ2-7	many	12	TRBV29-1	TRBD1	TGCAGCGTCGCGACAGGGGCCTACGAGCAGTACTTC	CSVATGAYEQYF
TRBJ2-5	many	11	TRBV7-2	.	TGTGCCAGCAGCTCGGCGGAGACCCAGTACTTC	CASSSAETQYF
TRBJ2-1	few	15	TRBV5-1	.	TGCGCCAGCAGTTCACCGGAACAGGGAATCGGTGAGCAGTTCTTC	CASSSPEQGIGEQFF
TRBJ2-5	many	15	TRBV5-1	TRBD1	TGCGCCAGCAGCCCCCAAGGACAGGGAATCGAGACCCAGTACTTC	CASSPQGQGIETQYF
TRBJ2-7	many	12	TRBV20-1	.	TGCAGTGCGCCGGGACACCTCTACGAGCAGTACTTC	CSAPGHLYEQYF
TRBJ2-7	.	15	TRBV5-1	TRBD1	TGCGCCAGCAGCCTATTCGGGACAGCTCTCGACGAGCAGTACTTC	CASSLFGTALDEQYF
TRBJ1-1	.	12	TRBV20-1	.	TGCAGTGCTCCAGCCTGGAACACTGAAGCTTTCTTT	CSAPAWNTEAFF
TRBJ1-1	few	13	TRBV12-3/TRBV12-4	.	TGTGCCAGCAGTTTACCCCCGATCACTGAAGCTTTCTTT	CASSLPPITEAFF
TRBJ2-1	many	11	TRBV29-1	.	.	CSVGQGAVWFF